Ten or more counts support the clone carrying this TCR beta chain. Its antigen is as yet unknown. One entry per CDR3 protein results from TCRdb running MiXCR on the 5' RACE reads. This sample has 50,000 to 75,000 distinct CDR3 sequences, with over 9.5% found just once. V was pared by 6 bases and J by 12 bases, with 15 bases between. The germline V gene encodes CDR1 SEHNR and CDR2 FQNEAQ (reference sequence). This CDR3 region has 13 residues. This specimen belongs to a study of neurological immune-mediated disorders. The study, taken as a whole, reports: The greatest degree of TCR clonal expansion was observed in HTLV-1-associated myelopathy, with the lowest in multiple sclerosis, below that of healthy controls.

The genes are TRBV7-9 and TRBJ1-6, with D hard to call. The source of this sequence is a woman aged 60-75 years with HTLV-1-associated myelopathy (HAM/TSP). What was sequenced was PBMCs. The CDR3 reads CASRSRKPRPLHF. In DNA, the CDR3 is TGTGCCAGCAGGTCCCGGAAACCTAGACCCCTCCACTTT.